This T cell receptor (beta chain) appears in the sequencing data of a study of cytomegalovirus exposure and HLA in healthy donors. Study background: The same platform used for the approximately 670 first-cohort repertoires was also used for the 95 to 150 validation repertoires, as a later analysis reported.

There are a few counts of this clone. The antigen remains undetermined. Without the conserved terminal phenylalanine or tryptophan, this CDR3 likely stems from a read error. It is unclear where the CDR3 begins or ends on the DNA, so no DNA is shown, and the CDR3 is as TCRdb lists it. Looked up from germline, CDR1 is MNHEY and CDR2 is SMNVEV (reference sequence). The CDR3 is 12 amino acids in total, end residues counted. Some clones are missing from TCRdb's copy, which holds only in-frame ones; the method was immunoSEQ multiplex PCR. The sample lists hundreds of thousands of clones; 83% were seen once. Study findings and constraints: The study listed 164 cytomegalovirus-associated TCR beta chains. That first-cohort TCR clusters tended to co-occur in the roughly 130 validation repertoires was found in a later analysis.

This sequence joins TRBV27 and TRBJ1-4; the table's D call of TRBD1 was not tested on the DNA. Sequencing was carried out using PBMCs. The receptor's source is a woman younger than 30 in good health and CMV-seronegative. The CDR3 region is CASSLGDRDALL.